This is a list of T cell receptor beta chains from one sample in a study of shared clonotypes between healthy human individuals. Using immunoSEQ multiplex PCR, the repertoire was profiled, and TCRdb retains in-frame clones only, with some absent. The table records about 640,000 clones, about three quarters of them present only once. Specimen: memory CD4+ T cells sorted from blood. The receptors here all came from a woman under 40 in good health. The CDR3 runs from the conserved cysteine through the conserved F or W. A D gene is named only where the DNA matches it firmly. Part of the rows lack a size; the others show once, few, many or a class for expanded clones.

NA	TRBV11-2	TRBJ1-2	NA	TGTGCCAGCAGCTTTGGAGGGCAGGGGAGCGACTATGGCTACACCTTC	CASSFGGQGSDYGYTF
NA	TRBV5-4	TRBJ2-7	NA	TGTGCCAGCAGCTCCCGCCGGGCGGCTGGGTTTCTCGAGCAGTACTTC	CASSSRRAAGFLEQYF
few	TRBV13	TRBJ1-1	NA	TGTGCCAGCAGCTTTAGGGTGGCCGCCACTGAAGCTTTCTTT	CASSFRVAATEAFF
NA	TRBV14	TRBJ2-3	NA	TGTGCCAGCAGCCAAGATCTGAGGGGATTCACAGATACGCAGTATTTT	CASSQDLRGFTDTQYF
NA	TRBV28	TRBJ2-1	TRBD1	TGTGCCAGCAGTTTAGTCGGACAGGGGGCTGAGCAGTTCTTC	CASSLVGQGAEQFF
NA	TRBV4-1	TRBJ1-5	NA	TGCGCCAGCAGCCAAGCAGGGGGCAATCAGCCCCAGCATTTT	CASSQAGGNQPQHF
NA	TRBV18	TRBJ1-4	NA	TGTGCCAGCTCACCAAGCGGGTTATTTGGTGAAAAACTGTTTTTT	CASSPSGLFGEKLFF
NA	TRBV5-1	TRBJ1-1	NA	TGCGCCAGCAGCATCGACAGGAACACTGAAGCTTTCTTT	CASSIDRNTEAFF
NA	TRBV6-1	TRBJ2-4	NA	TGTGCCAGCCGCCGGACGATCCTAGCCAAAAACATTCAGTACTTC	CASRRTILAKNIQYF
NA	TRBV7-2	TRBJ2-5	TRBD1	TGTGCCAGCAGCCTGGGACAGCAAGAGACCCAGTACTTC	CASSLGQQETQYF
NA	TRBV6-5	TRBJ2-1	NA	TGTGCCAGCAGTACCCCCAACCGCGAGCAGTTCTTC	CASSTPNREQFF
NA	TRBV18	TRBJ1-2	TRBD1	TGTGCCAGCTCACCACAGGACAGGGGACATGGCTACACCTTC	CASSPQDRGHGYTF
few	TRBV6-1	TRBJ1-1	NA	TGTGCCGGACGGGATGGGGCTGAAGCTTTCTTT	CAGRDGAEAFF
NA	TRBV29-1	TRBJ2-7	NA	TGCAGCGTTGAAACGCAATGGGGGACACCCGGTGGAATCGAGCAGTACTTC	CSVETQWGTPGGIEQYF
NA	TRBV19	TRBJ2-1	TRBD1	TGTGCCAGTAGTAGACAGGGGCGGAATGAGCAGTTCTTC	CASSRQGRNEQFF
NA	TRBV4-1	TRBJ1-5	NA	TGCGCCAGCAGCCAAGAACAGGATTATAGCAATCAGCCCCAGCATTTT	CASSQEQDYSNQPQHF
NA	TRBV5-6	TRBJ2-5	NA	TGTGCCAGCAGCTTGGAGGGGGAAGAGACCCAGTACTTC	CASSLEGEETQYF
NA	TRBV15	TRBJ1-2	NA	TGTGCCACCAGCAGAGGTACAGCCTCCTATGGCTACACCTTC	CATSRGTASYGYTF
NA	TRBV15	TRBJ2-5	NA	TGTGCCACCAGCAGAGATCCCCCGACAGGAGCCTTGAGAACCCAGTACTTC	CATSRDPPTGALRTQYF
NA	TRBV6-5	TRBJ2-7	NA	TGTGCCAGCAGTTACTCGGGACTGTTAACCTACGAGCAGTACTTC	CASSYSGLLTYEQYF
NA	TRBV10-1	TRBJ2-7	NA	TGCGCCAGCAGTGAGTCGCTGGGCAGGGACCACGAGCAGTACTTC	CASSESLGRDHEQYF
many	TRBV4-1	TRBJ2-7	NA	TGCGCCAGCAGCCAAGAACTGAGCTACGAGCAGTACTTC	CASSQELSYEQYF
NA	TRBV6-1	TRBJ2-7	NA	TGTGCCAGCAGCGTTGAACAGGGTCTGGGGTACGAGCAGTACTTC	CASSVEQGLGYEQYF
many	TRBV19	TRBJ1-2	NA	TGTGCCAGTAGTATTTTCGACTATGGCTACACCTTC	CASSIFDYGYTF
once	TRBV4-1	TRBJ2-5	NA	TGCGCCAGCAGCCAAGAAGGGACTCCGGGGAGGACCCAGTACTTC	CASSQEGTPGRTQYF
NA	TRBV18	TRBJ1-5	NA	TGTGCCAGCTCACAAGGGGTGGGAGCAAGCAATCAGCCCCAGCATTTT	CASSQGVGASNQPQHF
NA	TRBV7-2	TRBJ2-7	NA	TGTGCCAGCAGCACGACCGGCTACGAGCAGTACTTC	CASSTTGYEQYF
NA	TRBV5-1	TRBJ2-1	TRBD2	TGCGCCAGCAGCTTAAGTCTAGCGGGAGGGCAATATGAGCAGTTCTTC	CASSLSLAGGQYEQFF
NA	TRBV11-2	TRBJ2-5	NA	TGTGCCAGCAGCTTGTCCTGGGGAGAGACCCAGTACTTC	CASSLSWGETQYF
NA	TRBV16	TRBJ1-2	NA	TGTGCCAGCAGCCAATCAGCGGCAGGCTATGGCTACACCTTC	CASSQSAAGYGYTF
NA	TRBV7-9	TRBJ2-7	TRBD1	TGTGCCAGCAGCTCGGACAGGGTCCTCTACGAGCAGTACTTC	CASSSDRVLYEQYF
NA	TRBV2	TRBJ2-7	NA	TGTGCCGTCAAGGGAGCAGGAACCTACGAGCAGTACTTC	CAVKGAGTYEQYF
once	TRBV30	TRBJ1-5	NA	TGTGCCTGGAGTGTACGGGGCAGTAGCAATCAGCCCCAGCATTTT	CAWSVRGSSNQPQHF
few	TRBV5-1	TRBJ2-5	TRBD1	TGCGCCAGCAGCCCCGGGACAGAGCAAGAGACCCAGTACTTC	CASSPGTEQETQYF
NA	TRBV7-2	TRBJ2-1	TRBD2	TGTGCCAGCAGCTTATTTCCGGGACTAGCGGGGGGGGAGTTCTTC	CASSLFPGLAGGEFF
NA	TRBV19	TRBJ2-5	TRBD2	TGTGCCAGTAGTATAGGGGGTAGCGGGAGTGGAGAGACCCAGTACTTC	CASSIGGSGSGETQYF
few	TRBV7-8	TRBJ1-3	NA	TGTGCCAGCAGGGACGGGGCTTCTGGAAACACCATATATTTT	CASRDGASGNTIYF
NA	TRBV2	TRBJ2-7	TRBD2	TGTGCCAGCGACCCTAGCGGGGACACCTACGAGCAGTACTTC	CASDPSGDTYEQYF
many	TRBV6-5	TRBJ1-1	NA	TGTGCCAGCAGTTACTCGGGGGCCTGGGGCACTGAAGCTTTCTTT	CASSYSGAWGTEAFF
few	TRBV7-2	TRBJ2-7	NA	TGTGCCAGCAGCTTAAGTCAGGGGACCTACGAGCAGTACTTC	CASSLSQGTYEQYF
NA	TRBV5-4	TRBJ2-7	TRBD1	TGTGCCAGCAGATCAGGGGGCGGATACGAGCAGTACTTC	CASRSGGGYEQYF
NA	TRBV7-7	TRBJ2-7	NA	TGTGCCAGCAGCTTATACGGGGGAGAGCAGTACTTC	CASSLYGGEQYF
once	TRBV28	TRBJ2-2	TRBD1	TGTGCCAGCAGTTGGGTGGGACAGGTGAACACCGGGGAGCTGTTTTTT	CASSWVGQVNTGELFF
once	TRBV7-3	TRBJ1-1	TRBD1	TGTGCCAGCGGACAGGGGGTGAACACTGAAGCTTTCTTT	CASGQGVNTEAFF
NA	TRBV15	TRBJ2-1	TRBD2	TGTGCCACCAGCAGGTTTTCGTCCCTCGGCCTAGCGGGGGACAATGAGCAGTTCTTC	CATSRFSSLGLAGDNEQFF
NA	TRBV11-2	TRBJ2-7	TRBD2	TGTGCCAGCAGCCAACAACCGGGACTAGCGGGCTACGAGCAGTACTTC	CASSQQPGLAGYEQYF
NA	TRBV5-1	TRBJ2-7	TRBD2	TGCGCCAGCAGCAGGGCGACTAGCGGGAGTTACGAGCAGTACTTC	CASSRATSGSYEQYF
NA	TRBV7-9	TRBJ2-6	TRBD2	TGTGCCAGCAGCTTAGTGGAACTAGCGGGAGTGGTTGGGGCCAACGTCCTGACTTTC	CASSLVELAGVVGANVLTF
many	TRBV6-6	TRBJ2-7	TRBD2	TGTGCCAGCGCAGTAGCGGGAGACTACGAGCAGTACTTC	CASAVAGDYEQYF
NA	TRBV28	TRBJ2-7	NA	TGTGCCAGCGATCCATACAGGACTTCTCCCGAGCAGTACTTC	CASDPYRTSPEQYF
once	TRBV6-1	TRBJ2-6	NA	TGTGCCAGCAGTGTAAAGCCGAGCTCTGGGGCCAACGTCCTGACTTTC	CASSVKPSSGANVLTF
few	TRBV2	TRBJ1-5	TRBD1	TGTGCCAGCAGTGTAACAGGGGGTTACGATCAGCCCCAGCATTTT	CASSVTGGYDQPQHF
few	TRBV5-1	TRBJ2-7	TRBD1	TGCGCCAGCAGCTTGGGACAGGGGGGAACCTACGAGCAGTACTTC	CASSLGQGGTYEQYF